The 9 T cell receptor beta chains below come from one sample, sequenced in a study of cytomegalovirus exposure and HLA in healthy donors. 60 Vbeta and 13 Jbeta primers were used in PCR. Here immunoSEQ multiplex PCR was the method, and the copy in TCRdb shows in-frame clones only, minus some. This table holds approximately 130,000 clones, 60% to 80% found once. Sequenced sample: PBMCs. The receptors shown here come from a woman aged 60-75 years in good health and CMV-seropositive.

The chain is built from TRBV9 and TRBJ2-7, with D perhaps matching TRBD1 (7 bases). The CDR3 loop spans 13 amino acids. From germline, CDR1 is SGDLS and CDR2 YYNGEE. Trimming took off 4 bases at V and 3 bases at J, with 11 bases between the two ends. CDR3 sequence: CASSPRDSYEQYF. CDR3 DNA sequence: TGTGCCAGCAGCCCGCGGGACAGCTACGAGCAGTACTTC.

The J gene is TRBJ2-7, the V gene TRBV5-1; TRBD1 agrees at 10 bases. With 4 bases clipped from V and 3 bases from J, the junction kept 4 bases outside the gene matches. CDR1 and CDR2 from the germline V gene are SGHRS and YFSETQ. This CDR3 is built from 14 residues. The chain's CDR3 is CASSTRTGGYEQYF. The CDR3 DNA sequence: TGCGCCAGCAGCACCCGGACAGGGGGCTACGAGCAGTACTTC.

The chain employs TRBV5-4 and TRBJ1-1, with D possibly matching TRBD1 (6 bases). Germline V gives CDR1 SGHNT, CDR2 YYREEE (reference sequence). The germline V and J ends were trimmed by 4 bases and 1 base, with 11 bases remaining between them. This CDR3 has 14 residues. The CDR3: CASSDIQGNTEAFF. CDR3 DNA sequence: TGTGCCAGCAGCGATATACAGGGGAACACTGAAGCTTTCTTT.

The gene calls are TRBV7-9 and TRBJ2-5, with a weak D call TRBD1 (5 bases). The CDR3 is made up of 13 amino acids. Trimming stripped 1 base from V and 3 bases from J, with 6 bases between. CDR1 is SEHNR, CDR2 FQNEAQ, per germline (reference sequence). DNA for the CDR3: TGTGCCAGCAGCTTAGTCAGGGAAGAGACCCAGTACTTC. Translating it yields CASSLVREETQYF.

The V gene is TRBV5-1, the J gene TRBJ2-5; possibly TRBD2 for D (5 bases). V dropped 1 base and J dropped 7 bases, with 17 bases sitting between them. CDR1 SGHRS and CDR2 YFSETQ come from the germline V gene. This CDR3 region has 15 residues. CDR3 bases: TGCGCCAGCAGCTTGATTCCCCGGGATGCGGGGACCCAGTACTTC. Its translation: CASSLIPRDAGTQYF.

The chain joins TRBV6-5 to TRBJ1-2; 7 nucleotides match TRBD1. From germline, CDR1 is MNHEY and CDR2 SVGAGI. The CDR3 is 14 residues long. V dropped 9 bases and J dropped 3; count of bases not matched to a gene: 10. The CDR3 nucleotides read TGTGCCAGTTTTACTACCGGGACAGACTATGGCTACACCTTC. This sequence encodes CASFTTGTDYGYTF.

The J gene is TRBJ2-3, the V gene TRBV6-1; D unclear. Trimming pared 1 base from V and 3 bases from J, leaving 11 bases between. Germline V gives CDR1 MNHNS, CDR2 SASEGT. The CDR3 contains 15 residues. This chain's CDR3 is CASSEGAARTDTQYF. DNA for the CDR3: TGTGCCAGCAGTGAAGGGGCAGCTCGGACAGATACGCAGTATTTT.

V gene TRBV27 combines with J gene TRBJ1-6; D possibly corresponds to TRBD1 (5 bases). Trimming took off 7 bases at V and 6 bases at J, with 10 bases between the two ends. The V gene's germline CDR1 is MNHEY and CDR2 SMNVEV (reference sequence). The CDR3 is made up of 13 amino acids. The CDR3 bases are TGTGCCAGCACGGGACTGTTTAATTCACCCCTCCACTTT. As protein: CASTGLFNSPLHF.

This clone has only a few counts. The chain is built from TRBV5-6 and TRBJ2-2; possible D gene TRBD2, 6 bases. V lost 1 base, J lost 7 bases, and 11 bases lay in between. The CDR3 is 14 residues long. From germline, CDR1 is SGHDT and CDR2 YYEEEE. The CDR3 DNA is TGTGCCAGCAGCTTGATGAGGGGAGGCGGGGAGCTGTTTTTT. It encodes CASSLMRGGGELFF.